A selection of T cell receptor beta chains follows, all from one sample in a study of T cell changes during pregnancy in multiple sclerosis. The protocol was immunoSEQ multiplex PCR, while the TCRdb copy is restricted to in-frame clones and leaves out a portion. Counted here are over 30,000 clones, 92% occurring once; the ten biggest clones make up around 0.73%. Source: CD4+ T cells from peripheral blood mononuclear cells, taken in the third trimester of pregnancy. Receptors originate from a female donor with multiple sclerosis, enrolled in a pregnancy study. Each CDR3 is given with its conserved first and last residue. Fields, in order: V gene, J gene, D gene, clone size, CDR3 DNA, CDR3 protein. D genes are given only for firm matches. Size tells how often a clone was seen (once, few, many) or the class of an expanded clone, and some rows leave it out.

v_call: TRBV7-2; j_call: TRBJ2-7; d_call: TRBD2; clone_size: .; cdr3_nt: TGTGCCAGCAGCTTAGACGTACTAGCGGGATACACCTACGAGCAGTACTTC; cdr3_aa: CASSLDVLAGYTYEQYF
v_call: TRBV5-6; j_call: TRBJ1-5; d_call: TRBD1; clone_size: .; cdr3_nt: TGTGCCAGCAGCTCCTTACAGGGGAATCAGCCCCAGCATTTT; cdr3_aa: CASSSLQGNQPQHF
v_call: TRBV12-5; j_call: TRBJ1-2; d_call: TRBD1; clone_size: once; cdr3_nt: TGTGCTAGTGGTCGACAGGGGCATAACTATGGCTACACCTTC; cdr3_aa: CASGRQGHNYGYTF
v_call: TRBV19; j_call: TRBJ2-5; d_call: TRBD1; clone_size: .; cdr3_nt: TGTGCCAGTAGTAGGACAGGGGTAGAGACCCAGTACTTC; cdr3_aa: CASSRTGVETQYF
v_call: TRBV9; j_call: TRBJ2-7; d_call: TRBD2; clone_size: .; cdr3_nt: TGTGCCAGCAGCGTAGATCCAGCGGGAGTGTACGAGCAGTACTTC; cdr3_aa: CASSVDPAGVYEQYF
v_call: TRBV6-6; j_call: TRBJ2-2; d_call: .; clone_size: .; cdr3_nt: TGTGCCAGCAGCCAGTATAACACCGGGGAGCTGTTTTTT; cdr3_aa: CASSQYNTGELFF
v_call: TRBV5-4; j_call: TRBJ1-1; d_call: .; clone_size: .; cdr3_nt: TGTGCCAGCAGCTTGGGGGGAGGGAACACTGAAGCTTTCTTT; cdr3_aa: CASSLGGGNTEAFF
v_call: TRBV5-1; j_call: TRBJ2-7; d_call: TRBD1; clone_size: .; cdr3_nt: TGCGCCAGCAGCTGGGGGACAGCTTACGAGCAGTACTTC; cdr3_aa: CASSWGTAYEQYF
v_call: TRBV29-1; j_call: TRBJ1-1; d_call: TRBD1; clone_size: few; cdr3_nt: TGCAGCGTCCGGACAGGGTGGACTGAAGCTTTCTTT; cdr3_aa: CSVRTGWTEAFF
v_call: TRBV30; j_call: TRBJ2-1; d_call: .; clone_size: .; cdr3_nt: TGTGCCTGGGGTAAAGGCGCGGACAATGAGCAGTTCTTC; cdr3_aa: CAWGKGADNEQFF
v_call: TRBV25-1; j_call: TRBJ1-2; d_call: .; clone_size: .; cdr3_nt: TGTGCCAGCAGTGATCTCAGGGGCGACTATGGCTACACCTTC; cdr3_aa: CASSDLRGDYGYTF
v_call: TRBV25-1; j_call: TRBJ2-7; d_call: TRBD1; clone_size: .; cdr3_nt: TGTGCCAGCAGCCGACAGGGGGCTTCCTACGAGCAGTACTTC; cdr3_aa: CASSRQGASYEQYF
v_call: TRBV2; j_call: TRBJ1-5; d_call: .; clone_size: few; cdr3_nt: TGTGCCAGCAGTGAAAGGCAGGGGAACCAGCCCCAGCATTTT; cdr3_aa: CASSERQGNQPQHF
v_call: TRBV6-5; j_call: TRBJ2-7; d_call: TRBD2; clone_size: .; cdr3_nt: TGTGCCAGCAGCGAAGCGGGGGATCCCTACGAGCAGTACTTC; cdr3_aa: CASSEAGDPYEQYF
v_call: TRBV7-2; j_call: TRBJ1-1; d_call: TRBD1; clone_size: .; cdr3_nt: TGTGCCAGCAGCTCCCGGGACAGGGGAACTGAAGCTTTCTTT; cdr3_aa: CASSSRDRGTEAFF
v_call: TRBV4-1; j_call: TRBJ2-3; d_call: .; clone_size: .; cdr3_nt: TGCGCCAGCAGCCAAGAGGCTCAGGGGCCTTGGGGAGATACGCAGTATTTT; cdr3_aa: CASSQEAQGPWGDTQYF
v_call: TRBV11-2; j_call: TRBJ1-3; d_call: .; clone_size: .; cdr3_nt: TGTGCCAGCAGCGCATTGCGAGTGGGGCTGGGTGGAAACACCATATATTTT; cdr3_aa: CASSALRVGLGGNTIYF
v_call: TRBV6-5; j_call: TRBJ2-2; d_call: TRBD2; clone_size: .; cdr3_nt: TGTGCCAGCAGTTACTCGCCTAGCGGCACCGGGGAGCTGTTTTTT; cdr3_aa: CASSYSPSGTGELFF
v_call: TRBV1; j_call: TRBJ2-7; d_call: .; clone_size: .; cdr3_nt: TGCACCAGCAGCCGCCCTGGCGGGAGTCGGTACGAGCAGTACTTC; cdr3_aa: CTSSRPGGSRYEQYF
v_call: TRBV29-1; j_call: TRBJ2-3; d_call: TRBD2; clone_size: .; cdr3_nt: TGCAGCGTTGAGGGCGGGAGGGGGCTAGATACGCAGTATTTT; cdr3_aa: CSVEGGRGLDTQYF
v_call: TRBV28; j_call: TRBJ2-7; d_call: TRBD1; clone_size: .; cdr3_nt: TGTGCCAGCAGTTTAACCGACAGGGGCTACGAGCAGTACTTC; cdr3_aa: CASSLTDRGYEQYF
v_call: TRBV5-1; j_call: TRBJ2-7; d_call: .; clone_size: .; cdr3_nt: TGCGCCAGCAAGGACAAGAGCTACGAGCAGTACTTC; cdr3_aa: CASKDKSYEQYF
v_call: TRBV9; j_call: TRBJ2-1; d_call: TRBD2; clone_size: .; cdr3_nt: TGTGCCAGCAGCGTAGCGACTAGCGGCTACAATGAGCAGTTCTTC; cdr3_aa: CASSVATSGYNEQFF
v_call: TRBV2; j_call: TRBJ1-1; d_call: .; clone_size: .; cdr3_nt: TGTGCCAGCAGATACAGGGTGACTATGAACACTGAAGCTTTCTTT; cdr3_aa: CASRYRVTMNTEAFF
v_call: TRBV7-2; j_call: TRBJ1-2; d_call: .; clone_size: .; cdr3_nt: TGTGCCAGCAGCTTAGACGCAACAGGGCTATATGGCTACACCTTC; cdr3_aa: CASSLDATGLYGYTF
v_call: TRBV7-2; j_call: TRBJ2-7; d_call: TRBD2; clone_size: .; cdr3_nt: TGTGCCAGCAGCACATTGCTAGCGGTAACCTACGAGCAGTACTTC; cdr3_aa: CASSTLLAVTYEQYF
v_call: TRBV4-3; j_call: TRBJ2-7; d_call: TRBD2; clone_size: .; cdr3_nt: TGCGCCAGCAGCCAAGAGGGCGGGGGGCACTACGAGCAGTACTTC; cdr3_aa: CASSQEGGGHYEQYF
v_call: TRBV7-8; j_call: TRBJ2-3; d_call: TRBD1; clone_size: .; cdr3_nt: TGTGCCAGCAGCCTTACGGGACAGGGTCGGGCCACAGATACGCAGTATTTT; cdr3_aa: CASSLTGQGRATDTQYF
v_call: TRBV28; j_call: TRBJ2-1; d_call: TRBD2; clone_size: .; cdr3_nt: TGTGCCAGCAGTGGACTAGCGGGAAGGTTCACTGAGCAGTTCTTC; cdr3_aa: CASSGLAGRFTEQFF
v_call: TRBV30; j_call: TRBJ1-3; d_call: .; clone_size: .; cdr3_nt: TGTGCCTGGAGTCCACAGAACACCATATATTTT; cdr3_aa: CAWSPQNTIYF
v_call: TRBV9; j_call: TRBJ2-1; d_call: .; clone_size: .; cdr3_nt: TGTGCCAGCAGTCGTAACCCCAGCTCCTACAATGAGCAGTTCTTC; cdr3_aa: CASSRNPSSYNEQFF
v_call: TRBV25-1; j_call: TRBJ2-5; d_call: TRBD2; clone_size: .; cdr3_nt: TGTGCCAGCAGACGACCGGGACTAGGGTCCCAAGAGACCCAGTACTTC; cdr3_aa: CASRRPGLGSQETQYF
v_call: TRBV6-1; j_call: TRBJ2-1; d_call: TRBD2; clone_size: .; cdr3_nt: TGTGCCAGCAGTGGGCTAGCGGGTTACAATGAGCAGTTCTTC; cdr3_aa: CASSGLAGYNEQFF
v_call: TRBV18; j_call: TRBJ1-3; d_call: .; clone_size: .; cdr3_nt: TGTGCCAGCTCACCCTCCTCAGACGGACTTGGAAACACCATATATTTT; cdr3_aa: CASSPSSDGLGNTIYF
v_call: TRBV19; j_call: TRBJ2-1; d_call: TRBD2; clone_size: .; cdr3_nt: TGTGCCAGTAGTACCCTAGCGGACTCCTACAATGAGCAGTTCTTC; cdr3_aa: CASSTLADSYNEQFF
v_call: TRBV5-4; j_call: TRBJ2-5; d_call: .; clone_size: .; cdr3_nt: TGTGCCAGCAGCTTGGCCTCCCAAGAGACCCAGTACTTC; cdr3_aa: CASSLASQETQYF
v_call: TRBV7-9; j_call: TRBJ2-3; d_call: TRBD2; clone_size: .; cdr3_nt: TGTGCCAGCAGCCCGGGAGGGGGGAGATCAGATACGCAGTATTTT; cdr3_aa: CASSPGGGRSDTQYF
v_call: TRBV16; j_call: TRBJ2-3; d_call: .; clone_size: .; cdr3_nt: TGTGCCAGCAGCCAGACGAGGGCAGATACGCAGTATTTT; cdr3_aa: CASSQTRADTQYF
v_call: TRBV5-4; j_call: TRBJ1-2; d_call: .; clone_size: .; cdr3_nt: TGTGCCAGCAGCGACGACAGGCAAAACTATGGCTACACCTTC; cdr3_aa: CASSDDRQNYGYTF
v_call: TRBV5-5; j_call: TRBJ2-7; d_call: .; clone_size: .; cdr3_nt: TGTGCCAGCAGCAGGGGGTTCCCATCCTACGAGCAGTACTTC; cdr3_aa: CASSRGFPSYEQYF
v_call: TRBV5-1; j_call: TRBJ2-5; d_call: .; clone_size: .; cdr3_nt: TGCGCCAGCAGCCAACGGGACTCTCAAGAGACCCAGTACTTC; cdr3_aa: CASSQRDSQETQYF
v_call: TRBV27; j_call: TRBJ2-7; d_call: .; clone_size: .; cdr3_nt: TGTGCCAGCAGTAGCTGGACAGAAAAGGACTACGAGCAGTACTTC; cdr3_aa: CASSSWTEKDYEQYF
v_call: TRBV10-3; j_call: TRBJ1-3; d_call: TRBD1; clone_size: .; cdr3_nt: TGTGCCATCACCCAAGGACAGGACTTCTCTGGAAACACCATATATTTT; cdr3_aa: CAITQGQDFSGNTIYF
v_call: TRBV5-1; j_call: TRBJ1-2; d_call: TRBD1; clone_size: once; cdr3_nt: TGCGCCAGCAGCCCCGACAGGGGGCCGTTGGGCTACACCTTC; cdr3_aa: CASSPDRGPLGYTF